This section outlines one T cell receptor beta chain sequence together with its context. The sample has other DNA sequences that encode this CDR3 too. This record belongs to a study of OX40 agonist ivuxolimab in advanced cancers. TCRdb's table, derived via immunoSEQ multiplex PCR, lists solely in-frame clones and lacks some. The table shows nearly 25,000 clones, with 78% occurring only once. Sequenced here: CD4+ or CD8+ T cells sorted from blood, sampled in a trial of the OX40 agonist ivuxolimab. The sequence derives from an adult with an advanced solid tumor such as melanoma, head and neck, liver or kidney cancer.

Written as DNA, the CDR3 is TGTGCCAGCAGCTTAGCGGGGCGGGGGGAGACCCAGTACTTC. Translated: CASSLAGRGETQYF. The chain employs TRBV7-2 and TRBJ2-5; TRBD2 agrees at 7 bases. The CDR3 runs to 14 residues. The junction had 3 bases not matched to a gene; V was cut back by 0 bases and J by 5 bases. Germline V CDR1 and CDR2: SGHTA, FQGNSA.